These T cell receptor beta chains were read from a single sample in a study of T cell responses to AZD1222 COVID-19 vaccine. The table came from immunoSEQ multiplex PCR; TCRdb's copy has only in-frame clones and leaves some out. The sample yields about 140,000 clones, around nine tenths seen once. Sequencing was performed on peripheral blood, taken 28 days after the second AZD1222 dose. The receptors derive from an adult who received the AZD1222 COVID-19 vaccine. Both conserved end residues are part of each CDR3. A D gene is named only where the DNA matches it firmly. Only part of the rows carry a size: once, few, many, or a class if the clone is expanded.

d_gene: .
abundance: .
v_gene: TRBV15
j_gene: TRBJ2-2
CDR3aa: CATSRDVGEAGELFF
CDR3nt: TGTGCCACCAGCAGAGATGTAGGGGAGGCCGGGGAGCTGTTTTTT

d_gene: .
abundance: .
v_gene: TRBV7-2
j_gene: TRBJ1-1
CDR3aa: CASSLLTEAFF
CDR3nt: TGTGCCAGCAGCTTACTAACTGAAGCTTTCTTT

d_gene: .
abundance: .
v_gene: TRBV7-9
j_gene: TRBJ2-5
CDR3aa: CASSLGGLTVAKETQYF
CDR3nt: TGTGCCAGCAGCCTAGGGGGGCTGACAGTAGCCAAGGAGACCCAGTACTTC

d_gene: .
abundance: .
v_gene: TRBV5-4
j_gene: TRBJ1-3
CDR3aa: CASSSMVGNTIYF
CDR3nt: TGTGCCAGCAGCTCGATGGTGGGAAACACCATATATTTT

d_gene: .
abundance: .
v_gene: TRBV15
j_gene: TRBJ2-6
CDR3aa: CATSTTPAGANVLTF
CDR3nt: TGTGCCACCAGCACTACCCCGGCCGGGGCCAACGTCCTGACTTTC

d_gene: .
abundance: .
v_gene: TRBV2
j_gene: TRBJ1-2
CDR3aa: CASSLEGYGYTF
CDR3nt: TGTGCCAGCAGTCTGGAGGGCTATGGCTACACCTTC

d_gene: TRBD1
abundance: .
v_gene: TRBV29-1
j_gene: TRBJ1-1
CDR3aa: CSARGTEAFF
CDR3nt: TGCAGCGCCAGGGGGACTGAAGCTTTCTTT

d_gene: TRBD1
abundance: few
v_gene: TRBV7-3
j_gene: TRBJ2-7
CDR3aa: CASSPRDSTYEQYF
CDR3nt: TGTGCCAGCAGCCCCCGGGACAGCACCTACGAGCAGTACTTC

d_gene: .
abundance: once
v_gene: TRBV19
j_gene: TRBJ1-3
CDR3aa: CASKYNTIYF
CDR3nt: TGTGCCAGTAAATACAACACCATATATTTT

d_gene: .
abundance: .
v_gene: TRBV27
j_gene: TRBJ2-3
CDR3aa: CASSSLTGAVDTQYF
CDR3nt: TGTGCCAGCAGTTCCCTCACGGGGGCCGTAGATACGCAGTATTTT

d_gene: TRBD1
abundance: .
v_gene: TRBV10-3
j_gene: TRBJ1-4
CDR3aa: CAISASSDRVLGGTNEKLFF
CDR3nt: TGTGCCATCAGTGCGAGTAGCGACAGGGTATTAGGAGGCACTAATGAAAAACTGTTTTTT

d_gene: .
abundance: .
v_gene: TRBV29-1
j_gene: TRBJ2-7
CDR3aa: CSVVQGKGSYEQYF
CDR3nt: TGCAGCGTTGTTCAGGGGAAAGGAAGCTACGAGCAGTACTTC

d_gene: TRBD1
abundance: .
v_gene: TRBV5-4
j_gene: TRBJ1-1
CDR3aa: CASRQPGQGNTEAFF
CDR3nt: TGTGCCAGCAGACAGCCCGGACAGGGGAACACTGAAGCTTTCTTT

d_gene: TRBD2
abundance: few
v_gene: TRBV5-1
j_gene: TRBJ2-2
CDR3aa: CASKREANTGELFF
CDR3nt: TGCGCCAGCAAGCGGGAGGCGAACACCGGGGAGCTGTTTTTT

d_gene: .
abundance: .
v_gene: TRBV7-3
j_gene: TRBJ2-1
CDR3aa: CASSLGLNEQFF
CDR3nt: TGTGCCAGCAGCTTAGGTTTAAATGAGCAGTTCTTC

d_gene: .
abundance: .
v_gene: TRBV19
j_gene: TRBJ2-7
CDR3aa: CASGLRLSYEQYF
CDR3nt: TGTGCCAGCGGACTGAGACTTTCCTACGAGCAGTACTTC

d_gene: .
abundance: .
v_gene: TRBV7-3
j_gene: TRBJ2-5
CDR3aa: CASTVRGAPQETQYF
CDR3nt: TGTGCCAGCACCGTACGGGGGGCGCCCCAAGAGACCCAGTACTTC

d_gene: TRBD1
abundance: .
v_gene: TRBV11-1
j_gene: TRBJ1-5
CDR3aa: CASSKGQNNQPQHF
CDR3nt: TGTGCCAGCAGCAAGGGACAGAACAATCAGCCCCAGCATTTT

d_gene: .
abundance: .
v_gene: TRBV19
j_gene: TRBJ2-1
CDR3aa: CASGRGELGAYNEQFF
CDR3nt: TGTGCCAGTGGGAGAGGGGAATTAGGAGCCTACAATGAGCAGTTCTTC

d_gene: TRBD1
abundance: .
v_gene: TRBV6-5
j_gene: TRBJ1-1
CDR3aa: CASSYQTKGATEAFF
CDR3nt: TGTGCCAGCAGTTACCAAACGAAGGGGGCCACTGAAGCTTTCTTT

d_gene: .
abundance: few
v_gene: TRBV9
j_gene: TRBJ2-1
CDR3aa: CASSVASGSIPSQFF
CDR3nt: TGTGCCAGCAGCGTAGCCAGTGGTAGCATTCCTTCGCAGTTCTTC

d_gene: .
abundance: once
v_gene: TRBV19
j_gene: TRBJ2-7
CDR3aa: CASSESTSYEQYF
CDR3nt: TGTGCCAGCTCAGAATCAACCTCCTACGAGCAGTACTTC

d_gene: TRBD1
abundance: .
v_gene: TRBV9
j_gene: TRBJ2-1
CDR3aa: CASSRPGQGDEQFF
CDR3nt: TGTGCCAGCAGCCGACCCGGACAGGGCGATGAGCAGTTCTTC

d_gene: .
abundance: .
v_gene: TRBV7-7
j_gene: TRBJ1-3
CDR3aa: CASNQPGELGNTIYF
CDR3nt: TGTGCTAGCAACCAACCGGGGGAGTTAGGAAACACCATATATTTT

d_gene: TRBD2
abundance: few
v_gene: TRBV7-2
j_gene: TRBJ2-7
CDR3aa: CASSKTGLADAYEQYF
CDR3nt: TGTGCCAGCAGCAAAACCGGGCTAGCGGACGCCTACGAGCAGTACTTC

d_gene: .
abundance: .
v_gene: TRBV5-8
j_gene: TRBJ2-3
CDR3aa: CASSPTGIRTDTQYF
CDR3nt: TGTGCCAGCAGTCCAACAGGGATCCGCACAGATACGCAGTATTTT

d_gene: .
abundance: .
v_gene: TRBV7-2
j_gene: TRBJ1-3
CDR3aa: CASSRRASTLFSGNTIYF
CDR3nt: TGTGCCAGCAGCAGAAGAGCCTCAACTTTATTCTCTGGAAACACCATATATTTT

d_gene: .
abundance: .
v_gene: TRBV19
j_gene: TRBJ1-2
CDR3aa: CASSIDPESFYGYTF
CDR3nt: TGTGCCAGTAGTATAGACCCCGAGAGCTTCTATGGCTACACCTTC

d_gene: .
abundance: .
v_gene: TRBV28
j_gene: TRBJ1-3
CDR3aa: CASSMVGRLETIYF
CDR3nt: TGTGCCAGCAGTATGGTTGGCCGCTTAGAAACCATATATTTT

d_gene: .
abundance: .
v_gene: TRBV5-6
j_gene: TRBJ2-1
CDR3aa: CASSLRPGRSEQFF
CDR3nt: TGTGCCAGCAGCTTGAGGCCGGGGAGAAGTGAGCAGTTCTTC

d_gene: .
abundance: .
v_gene: TRBV5-6
j_gene: TRBJ2-1
CDR3aa: CASSLPGTSPSTNEQFF
CDR3nt: TGTGCCAGCAGCCTCCCCGGGACTTCCCCTAGCACGAACGAGCAGTTCTTC

d_gene: .
abundance: .
v_gene: TRBV5-5
j_gene: TRBJ1-2
CDR3aa: CASSLGQDGYTF
CDR3nt: TGTGCCAGCAGCTTGGGTCAGGATGGCTACACCTTC

d_gene: TRBD1
abundance: .
v_gene: TRBV7-2
j_gene: TRBJ2-1
CDR3aa: CASSVGRTGRLEQFF
CDR3nt: TGTGCCAGCAGCGTTGGGAGGACAGGGCGGCTTGAGCAGTTCTTC

d_gene: .
abundance: .
v_gene: TRBV7-9
j_gene: TRBJ2-5
CDR3aa: CASRRSEGYETQYF
CDR3nt: TGTGCCAGCAGAAGGAGTGAGGGATACGAGACCCAGTACTTC

d_gene: TRBD2
abundance: .
v_gene: TRBV28
j_gene: TRBJ2-7
CDR3aa: CASRPSGSSYEQYF
CDR3nt: TGTGCCAGCAGGCCTAGCGGGAGCTCCTACGAGCAGTACTTC

d_gene: .
abundance: .
v_gene: TRBV9
j_gene: TRBJ1-4
CDR3aa: CASSVVMEQRNEKLFF
CDR3nt: TGTGCCAGCAGCGTAGTTATGGAACAACGTAATGAAAAACTGTTTTTT

d_gene: .
abundance: .
v_gene: TRBV3-1/TRBV3-2
j_gene: TRBJ2-1
CDR3aa: CASSQDYGQTNEQFF
CDR3nt: TGTGCCAGCAGCCAGGACTACGGCCAAACCAATGAGCAGTTCTTC